This TCR beta chain comes out of a study of blood T cell repertoires in COVID-19. Background on the study: Samples taken during acute and convalescent COVID-19 were collected in the United States, Italy and Spain.

Original handling: It was from reference gene primer amplification that nucleated cell counts were estimated. Clones were read by immunoSEQ multiplex PCR, and TCRdb kept only the in-frame ones, dropping some. V and J calls and clone size are copied from that table; D and trimming were computed from the DNA. The top ten hold more than 14% of the sample, which has under 200,000 clones, approximately 80% seen once. The sample taken for sequencing was peripheral blood. This sequence originates from a woman in her 70s with COVID-19, enrolled during active disease.

The CDR3: CASSRTGSNEQFF. Written as DNA, the CDR3 is TGTGCCAGTAGTAGGACAGGTAGCAATGAGCAGTTCTTC. The chain uses TRBV19 and TRBJ2-1, with TRBD1 matching over 7 bases. The CDR3 runs 13 residues. V was clipped by 4 bases and J by 6 bases; unmatched bases: 3. Germline CDR1 and CDR2: LNHDA and SQIVND (reference sequence).